The 30 T cell receptor beta chains below all came from one sample that was sequenced in a study of long-term antiretroviral therapy in people with HIV. Survey level was the resolution at which the v3.0 immunoSEQ assay ran. The method was immunoSEQ multiplex PCR; TCRdb's version includes in-frame clones alone and lacks a portion of them. This sample has roughly 42,000 clones, with around 86% found just once. The material was unsorted PBMCs, obtained 0.1 years before starting antiretroviral therapy. These receptors were taken from a woman aged 50 to 60 with HIV.

CDR3 loop: CASSGGGEYYGYTF. In DNA, the CDR3 is TGTGCCAGTAGTGGTGGTGGGGAGTACTATGGCTACACCTTC. The chain links TRBV19 to TRBJ1-2; D is ambiguous. The V end was cut by 5 bases, the J end by 3 bases, with 13 bases between. Germline lookup yields CDR1 LNHDA and CDR2 SQIVND (reference sequence). The CDR3 is 14 residues long.

This clone was recorded a few times. This sequence joins TRBV6-6 and TRBJ2-7; D gene ambiguous. CDR1 and CDR2 (germline): MNHNY, SVGAGI (reference sequence). The CDR3 covers 14 residues. V was shortened by 5 bases and J by 3 bases, with 14 bases between the two germline ends. CDR3 sequence reads: CASSGEEEIYEQYF. CDR3 nucleotide sequence: TGTGCCAGCAGTGGCGAAGAGGAAATCTACGAGCAGTACTTC.

The chain carries TRBV7-3 and TRBJ2-1, with TRBD1 as a possible D gene (5 bases). The CDR3 is 14 amino acids. Trimming left V 1 base short and J 4 bases short, with 8 bases between. The germline V gene encodes CDR1 SGHTA and CDR2 FQGTGA. CDR3 in DNA: TGTGCCAGCAGCTTAATACCAGGGTACAATGAGCAGTTCTTC. This sequence encodes CASSLIPGYNEQFF. The variable domain in full, with the rest retrieved from reference TRBV7-3 and TRBJ2-1, is GAGVSQTPSNKVTEKGKYVELRCDPISGHTALYWYRQSLGQGPEFLIYFQGTGAADDSGLPNDRFFAVRPEGSVSTLKIQRTERGDSAVYLCASSLIPGYNEQFFGPGTRLTVL.

The V and J genes are TRBV6-6 and TRBJ1-4; possibly TRBD1 for D (6 bases). The CDR3 consists of 14 residues. Germline CDR1 reads MNHNY; CDR2 reads SVGAGI (reference sequence). V was cut by 7 bases and J by 7 bases, with 16 bases left in between. CDR3 nucleotide sequence: TGTGCCAGCAACTCAGAGGGGGTGGGTGAAAAACTGTTTTTT. This gives the protein CASNSEGVGEKLFF.

This chain connects TRBV10-3 to TRBJ2-2; D not resolved. Germline CDR1 ENHRY, CDR2 SYGVKD. The CDR3 sequence is 12 residues long. V was cut by 6 bases and J by 4 bases, with 6 bases left in between. In DNA, the CDR3 is TGTGCCATCAGCGGTGGCACCGGGGAGCTGTTTTTT. It specifies CAISGGTGELFF.

This chain connects TRBV5-1 to TRBJ1-6; D gene unclear. Per the germline V gene, CDR1 is SGHRS and CDR2 is YFSETQ. V lost 2 bases and J 0 bases, leaving 9 bases between the germline ends. This CDR3 comprises 16 residues. CDR3 residues: CASSFSVSSYNSPLHF. In nucleotides, the CDR3 is TGCGCCAGCAGCTTTTCAGTTAGCTCCTATAATTCACCCCTCCACTTT.

The chain carries TRBV5-8 and TRBJ2-5; TRBD2 matches at 8 bases. This CDR3 region has 14 residues. V dropped 6 bases and J dropped 7; count of bases not matched to a gene: 11. Germline CDR1 reads SGHTS; CDR2 reads YDEGEE. In DNA form, the CDR3 reads TGTGCCAGCACCCTGACTAGTCGGGGGGGGACCCAGTACTTC. Translating it yields CASTLTSRGGTQYF.

The V call is TRBV7-2, the J call TRBJ2-7; no reliable D call. This CDR3 region has 14 residues. Trimming shortened V by 6 bases and J by 0 bases, and 12 bases separated the two germline ends. CDR1 is SGHTA, CDR2 FQGNSA, per germline. The CDR3, as DNA: TGTGCCAGCAGGTCAGGTTTGAGCTCCTACGAGCAGTACTTC. Protein product: CASRSGLSSYEQYF. The complete variable domain, with remaining parts taken from reference TRBV7-2 and TRBJ2-7, reads GAGVSQSPSNKVTEKGKDVELRCDPISGHTALYWYRQSLGQGLEFLIYFQGNSAPDKSGLPSDRFSAERTGGSVSTLTIQRTQQEDSAVYLCASRSGLSSYEQYFGPGTRLTVT.

The rearrangement joins TRBV6-1 to TRBJ1-1, with D possibly matching TRBD1 (5 bases). V dropped 4 bases and J dropped 0 bases, with 9 bases sitting between them. This CDR3 comprises 14 residues. Germline-derived CDR1 and CDR2 are MNHNS and SASEGT. The DNA for the CDR3 is TGTGCCAGCAGTGTGCGGGGCATGAACACTGAAGCTTTCTTT. Amino acid sequence: CASSVRGMNTEAFF.

The rearrangement joins TRBV5-1 to TRBJ1-2; D gene ambiguous. Germline CDR1 SGHRS, CDR2 YFSETQ. The V end lost 7 bases, the J end lost 3 bases, and 19 bases lay between the germline ends. The CDR3 extends over 15 amino acids. The CDR3 loop reads CASSGNFARHYGYTF. In DNA, the CDR3 is TGCGCCAGCTCGGGTAACTTTGCCAGACACTATGGCTACACCTTC.

V is TRBV9 and J is TRBJ2-2; 9 bases map to TRBD1. The trim removed 2 bases at V and 0 bases at J, leaving 2 bases unmatched. CDR3 size: 16 residues. CDR1 is SGDLS, CDR2 YYNGEE, per germline. The CDR3 nucleotides read TGTGCCAGCAGCGTTCGGACAGGGGCGAACACCGGGGAGCTGTTTTTT. The encoded protein is CASSVRTGANTGELFF.

This clone showed up just once. The rearrangement links TRBV21-1 to TRBJ1-1. TRBV21-1 is a pseudogene segment. The CDR3 totals 11 residues. The CDR3 coding sequence is TGTGCCAGCAGTCAGAGCCTTCCCCCAGAGTTT. Translated: CASSQSLPPEF.

This chain joins TRBV7-2 and TRBJ2-2, with 10 bases lining up with TRBD1. The CDR3 covers 14 residues. Germline CDR1 SGHTA, CDR2 FQGNSA. V lost 5 bases, J lost 6 bases, and 3 bases stayed unmatched. The CDR3 region has the DNA TGTGCCAGCAGCGTCGACAGGGGGCCCGGGGAGCTGTTTTTT. Its protein is CASSVDRGPGELFF.

The chain joins TRBV7-8 to TRBJ2-6, with 7 bases identical to TRBD1. V was pared by 3 bases and J by 0 bases, with 11 bases of the junction left unmatched. There are 19 residues in the CDR3. Per the germline V gene, CDR1 is SGHVS and CDR2 is FQNEAQ. CDR3 in amino acids: CASSFQDRESLSGANVLTF. CDR3 DNA: TGTGCCAGCAGCTTCCAAGACAGGGAAAGCCTCTCTGGGGCCAACGTCCTGACTTTC.

This clone is judged medium-sized. The V and J genes are TRBV5-6 and TRBJ2-7; 9 bases map to TRBD1. The CDR3 extends over 14 amino acids. Unmatched junction bases numbered 5, after V lost 4 bases and J lost 3 bases. From germline, CDR1 is SGHDT and CDR2 YYEEEE. The chain's CDR3 is CASSGGDRVYEQYF. The CDR3 nucleotides read TGTGCCAGCAGCGGAGGGGACAGGGTCTACGAGCAGTACTTC.

The chain combines TRBV4-2 with TRBJ1-4; D remains ambiguous. The germline CDR1 and CDR2 sequences are LGHNA and YNFKEQ. The CDR3 extends over 17 amino acids. Between the trimmed V and J ends, which lost 2 bases and 4 bases, there was a span of 17 bases. The CDR3 DNA reads as TGTGCCAGCAGCCAACCGGCTGCCGGGGTCCTTAATGAAAAACTGTTTTTT. The encoded protein is CASSQPAAGVLNEKLFF.

The chain combines TRBV29-1 with TRBJ1-5; a possible D gene is TRBD1 (5 bases). In germline, CDR1 is SQVTM, CDR2 ANQGSEA. V shed 5 bases and J shed 1 base, with 9 bases lying between them. This CDR3 contains 13 residues. CDR3 nucleotide sequence: TGCAGCGTTCTGACAGCCAGCAATCAGCCCCAGCATTTT. It specifies CSVLTASNQPQHF.

The chain recombines TRBV7-9 with TRBJ2-5; D is uncertain. The germline V gene has CDR1 SEHNR and CDR2 FQNEAQ (reference sequence). V lost 2 bases, J lost 1 base, and 11 bases lay in between. This CDR3 has 15 residues. CDR3 amino acids: CASSLQQASQETQYF. The CDR3 DNA reads TGTGCCAGCAGCTTACAGCAGGCTAGCCAAGAGACCCAGTACTTC.

V gene TRBV7-2 combines with J gene TRBJ1-1; 7 bases are a match to TRBD1. With 5 bases clipped from V and 3 bases from J, the junction kept 6 bases outside the gene matches. The CDR3 length is 14 residues. Germline V lookup: CDR1 SGHTA, CDR2 FQGNSA. Here the CDR3 DNA reads TGTGCCAGCAGCAGAAGGGGGCGGGACACTGAAGCTTTCTTT. This codes for CASSRRGRDTEAFF.

The CDR3 nucleotides are TGTGCCATCCCCGAGGCTCCCTACGAGCAGTACTTC. Amino acid sequence: CAIPEAPYEQYF. The V call is TRBV21-1, the J call TRBJ2-7; TRBD2, as called in the table, went unchecked against the DNA. TRBV21-1 is a known pseudogene. CDR3 size: 12 residues.

The chain couples TRBV2 to TRBJ1-4; D may be TRBD1 (6 bases). Between the trimmed V and J ends, which lost 0 bases and 8 bases, there was a span of 10 bases. There are 14 residues in the CDR3. CDR1 and CDR2 (germline): SNHLY, FYNNEI. CDR3 sequence: CASSEAGGGEKLFF. The CDR3 DNA sequence: TGTGCCAGCAGTGAAGCAGGGGGGGGAGAAAAACTGTTTTTT. Combining the CDR3 with reference TRBV2 and TRBJ1-4 gives the whole variable domain EPEVTQTPSHQVTQMGQEVILRCVPISNHLYFYWYRQILGQKVEFLVSFYNNEISEKSEIFDDQFSVERPDGSNFTLKIRSTKLEDSAMYFCASSEAGGGEKLFFGSGTQLSVL.

The chain recombines TRBV14 with TRBJ1-1, with 7 bases that match TRBD1. The CDR3 loop spans 16 amino acids. CDR1 and CDR2 (germline): SGHDN, FVKESK. Germline trimming cut 4 bases from V and 5 bases from J; bases unmatched to any gene: 13. CDR3 sequence: CASSPRQGSEVTEAFF. The CDR3 DNA follows: TGTGCCAGCAGCCCCCGACAGGGTTCGGAAGTGACTGAAGCTTTCTTT.

This sequence joins TRBV18 and TRBJ2-3, with D unclear. V was shortened by 4 bases and J by 0 bases, with 20 bases between the two germline ends. Germline loops: CDR1 KGHSH, CDR2 LQKENI. This CDR3 has 18 residues. The CDR3 DNA reads as TGTGCCAGCTCACTCCAAAACAGTGGCGAAACAAGCACAGATACGCAGTATTTT. Translated, it gives CASSLQNSGETSTDTQYF.

Here the CDR3 reads CASSESGRGKLFF. The CDR3 nucleotides read TGCGCCAGCAGTGAGTCCGGCAGGGGAAAACTGTTTTTT. The V gene is TRBV10-1, the J gene TRBJ1-4, with a tentative D call TRBD1 (6 bases). CDR3 length equals 13 residues. Per germline, CDR1 WNHNN and CDR2 SYGVQD (reference sequence). The V gene lost 0 bases and the J gene lost 10 bases, with 9 bases spanning the gap.

The chain is built from TRBV7-9 and TRBJ2-7; D uncertain. The V and J ends lost 8 bases and 3 bases respectively, with 2 bases between them. The germline gives CDR1 SEHNR, CDR2 FQNEAQ (reference sequence). This CDR3 region has 9 residues. The CDR3 spells CASCYEQYF. The CDR3 DNA reads TGTGCCAGCTGCTACGAGCAGTACTTC.

The chain has TRBV19 and TRBJ2-2; D not resolved. V lost 2 bases and J lost 0, with 7 bases in between. CDR1 is LNHDA, CDR2 SQIVND, per germline (reference sequence). The CDR3 spans 15 residues. The CDR3 sequence is CASSIQLTNTGELFF. CDR3 sequence (DNA): TGTGCCAGTAGTATACAGTTAACGAACACCGGGGAGCTGTTTTTT.

The chain couples TRBV5-4 to TRBJ2-3; 12 bases fit TRBD2. CDR1 is SGHNT and CDR2 is YYREEE in the germline V gene (reference sequence). The length of the CDR3 is 19 residues. Germline trimming cut 10 bases from V and 2 bases from J; bases unmatched to any gene: 20. CDR3 in DNA: TGTGCCTCCTGGCGGGGGCTAGCGGGGGGGTCCGCTATCACAGATACGCAGTATTTT. This sequence encodes CASWRGLAGGSAITDTQYF.

This clone was detected only once. The chain employs TRBV19 and TRBJ1-1; D unresolved. The CDR3 runs 16 residues. CDR1 and CDR2 (germline): LNHDA, SQIVND (reference sequence). Between the trimmed V and J ends, which lost 3 bases and 1 base, there was a span of 15 bases. The CDR3 loop reads CASSILQSSGNTEAFF. The CDR3 nucleotides read TGTGCCAGTAGTATTCTCCAGTCTTCCGGGAACACTGAAGCTTTCTTT.

The table lists this clone with a count of one. The CDR3 bases are TGTGCCAGCAGCGCCAAGATAAACACTGAAGCTTTCTTT. This encodes CASSAKINTEAFF. The chain links TRBV9 to TRBJ1-1; no clear D. The CDR3 covers 13 residues. Germline CDR1 and CDR2: SGDLS and YYNGEE. V was trimmed by 3 bases and J by 2 bases, leaving 8 bases between them.

The J gene is TRBJ2-3, the V gene TRBV5-6; either TRBD1 or TRBD2 may fit D (6 bases each). Per germline, CDR1 SGHDT and CDR2 YYEEEE. CDR3 length: 15 amino acids. With 6 bases removed from V and 8 bases from J, the gap between germline ends came to 22 bases. The CDR3 region is CASTPQGGLLGTQYF. For the CDR3, the DNA is TGTGCCAGCACCCCTCAAGGGGGACTCCTGGGTACGCAGTATTTT.